This T cell receptor (beta chain) was sequenced during a study of cytomegalovirus exposure and HLA in healthy donors. Per the germline V gene, CDR1 is WSHSY and CDR2 is SAAADI. The CDR3 consists of 13 residues. The germline V and J ends were trimmed by 2 bases and 11 bases, with 10 bases remaining between them. Study-level results: The authors enumerated over 150 TCR beta chains as linked to cytomegalovirus. In most subjects, TCR beta sequences reportedly gave accurate predictions of HLA-A and HLA-B alleles.

Remarks on this clone: As yet, its antigen is unknown.

PCR amplification relied on 60 Vbeta primers (plus 13 Jbeta primers). This table comes from immunoSEQ multiplex PCR, and its TCRdb copy is limited to in-frame clones, with some not included. The table has about 200,000 clones, around 78% seen once. Sequencing was carried out using PBMCs. V gene TRBV10-2 combines with J gene TRBJ1-6, with a weak D call TRBD1 (5 bases). The TCR comes from a man aged 25 to 45 in good health and CMV-seronegative. CDR3 region: CASSEIGGTPLHF. CDR3 DNA sequence: TGCGCCAGCAGTGAGATTGGGGGGACACCCCTCCACTTT.